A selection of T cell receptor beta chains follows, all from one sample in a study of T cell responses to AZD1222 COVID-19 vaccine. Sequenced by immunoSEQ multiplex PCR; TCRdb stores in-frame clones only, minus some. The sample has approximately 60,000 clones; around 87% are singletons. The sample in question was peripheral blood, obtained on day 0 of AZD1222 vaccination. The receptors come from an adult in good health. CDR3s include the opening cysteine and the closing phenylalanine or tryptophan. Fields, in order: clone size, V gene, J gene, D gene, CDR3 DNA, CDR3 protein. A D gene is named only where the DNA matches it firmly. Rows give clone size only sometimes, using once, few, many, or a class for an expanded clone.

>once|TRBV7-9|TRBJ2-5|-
TGTGCCAGCAGCTCAGGGGTCCAAGAGACCCAGTACTTC
CASSSGVQETQYF
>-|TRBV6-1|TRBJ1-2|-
TGTGCCAGCAGTGGAACAGCATTGTATGGCTACACCTTC
CASSGTALYGYTF
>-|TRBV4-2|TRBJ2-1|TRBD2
TGTGCCAGCAGCCAAGATTTGGCGGGAGGCTACAATGAGCAGTTCTTC
CASSQDLAGGYNEQFF
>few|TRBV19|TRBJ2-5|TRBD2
TGTGCCAGTAGCGAACTAGCGGGAGGGTTAGAGACCCAGTACTTC
CASSELAGGLETQYF
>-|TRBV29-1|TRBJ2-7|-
TGCAGCGTTGGCGGAACTTACGAGCAGTACTTC
CSVGGTYEQYF
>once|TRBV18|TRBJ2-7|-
TGTGCCAGCTCACCAACGGCCGGAAGCTACGAGCAGTACTTC
CASSPTAGSYEQYF
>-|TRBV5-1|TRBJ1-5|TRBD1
TGCGCCAGCAGCCAGGGGACAGGCAATCAGCCCCAGCATTTT
CASSQGTGNQPQHF
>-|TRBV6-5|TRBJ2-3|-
TGTGCCAGCAGTTACGTGGAGGGGGCCCGAGCGCAGTATTTT
CASSYVEGARAQYF
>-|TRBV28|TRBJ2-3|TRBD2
TGTGCCAGCAGGTTGGCTAGCGGATTCACAGATACGCAGTATTTT
CASRLASGFTDTQYF
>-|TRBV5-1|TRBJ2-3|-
TGCGCCAGCAGCTTGGAAATGGCTGGGTTGGATACGCAGTATTTT
CASSLEMAGLDTQYF
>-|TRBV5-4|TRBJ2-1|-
TGTGCCAGCAGCTTTGGCGGGGTTATTTCCAATGAGCAGTTCTTC
CASSFGGVISNEQFF
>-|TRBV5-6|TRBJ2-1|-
TGTGCCAGCAGCTTGGTGGCGGGATGGTTTTCAGCCCACTACAATGAGCAGTTCTTC
CASSLVAGWFSAHYNEQFF
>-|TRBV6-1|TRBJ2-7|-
TGTGCCAGCAGTGAGGGGATGTCCTGGATCTACGAGCAGTACTTC
CASSEGMSWIYEQYF
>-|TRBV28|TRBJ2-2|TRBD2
TGTGCCTCATCGAGACTAGCGGGAAGCACCGGGGAGCTGTTTTTT
CASSRLAGSTGELFF
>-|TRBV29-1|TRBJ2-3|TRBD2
TGCAGCGTTGAAGATGTTACTAGCGCCCCAGATACGCAGTATTTT
CSVEDVTSAPDTQYF
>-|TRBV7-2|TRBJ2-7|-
TGTGCCAGCAGCGCGGGACTGGCCTACGAGCAGTACTTC
CASSAGLAYEQYF
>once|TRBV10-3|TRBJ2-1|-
TGTGCCATCAGTGAGTCGGGGCAAGTCATATACAATGAGCAGTTCTTC
CAISESGQVIYNEQFF
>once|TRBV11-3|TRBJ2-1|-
TGTGCCAGCAGCTTAAACAGGTACAATGAGCAGTTCTTC
CASSLNRYNEQFF
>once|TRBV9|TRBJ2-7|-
TGTGCCAGCTCCAGGGATGATGCCTACGAGCAGTACTTC
CASSRDDAYEQYF
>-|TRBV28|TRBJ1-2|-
TGTGCCAGCAGTTTCTTGGAGGATGGCTACACCTTC
CASSFLEDGYTF
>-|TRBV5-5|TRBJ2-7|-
TGTGCCAGCAGCTACTTTTTTGAGGGAATCTACGAGCAGTACTTC
CASSYFFEGIYEQYF
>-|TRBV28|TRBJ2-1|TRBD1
TGTGCCAGTATAACACAGGGGGCCTACAATGAGCAGTTCTTC
CASITQGAYNEQFF
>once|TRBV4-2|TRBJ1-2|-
TGTGCCAGCAGCACTTCGACGGCCACGACTAACTATGGCTACACCTTC
CASSTSTATTNYGYTF
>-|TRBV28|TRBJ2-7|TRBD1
TGTGCCAGCTTGACACGGGACAGGCAATACGAGCAGTACTTC
CASLTRDRQYEQYF
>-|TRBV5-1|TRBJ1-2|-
TGCGCCAGCAGCTTGGCGATCGGACAATTGGCCTCGGGCTACACCTTC
CASSLAIGQLASGYTF
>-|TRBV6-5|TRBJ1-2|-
TGTGCCAGCAGTTACTCGCGAGGGAACCATGGCTACACCTTC
CASSYSRGNHGYTF
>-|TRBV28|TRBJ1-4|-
TGTGCCAGCAGTCCCCGGCAGGAAAAACTGTTTTTT
CASSPRQEKLFF
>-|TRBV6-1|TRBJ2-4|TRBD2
TGTGCCAGCAGTGAATTTGATAGCGGGGAAAAAAACATTCAGTACTTC
CASSEFDSGEKNIQYF
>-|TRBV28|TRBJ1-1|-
TGTGCCAGCAGATCCGACACGATGAACACTGAAGCTTTCTTT
CASRSDTMNTEAFF
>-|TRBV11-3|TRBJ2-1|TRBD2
TGTGCCAGCAGCCTAGCGGGAGGGTATCATGAGCAGTTCTTC
CASSLAGGYHEQFF
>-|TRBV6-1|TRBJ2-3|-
TGTGCCAGCAGTGAACGAGGGGGAGGGCCGGGACGCACAGATACGCAGTATTTT
CASSERGGGPGRTDTQYF
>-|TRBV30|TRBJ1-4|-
TGTGCCTGGAGAGCGTCAACTAATGAAAAACTGTTTTTT
CAWRASTNEKLFF
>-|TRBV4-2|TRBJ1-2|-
TGTGCCAGCAGCCAAGGTAGTGGACAGGGCTACACCTTC
CASSQGSGQGYTF
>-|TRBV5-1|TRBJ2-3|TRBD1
TGCGCCAGCAGCTTAGGGGGCGTTACAGATACGCAGTATTTT
CASSLGGVTDTQYF
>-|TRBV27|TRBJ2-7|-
TGTGCCAGCAGTTTCTTCGGCAAAGGGGACGAGCAGTACTTC
CASSFFGKGDEQYF
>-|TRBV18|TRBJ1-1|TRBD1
TGTGCCAGCTCAGGTTCAGGGGGAGACACTGAAGCTTTCTTT
CASSGSGGDTEAFF
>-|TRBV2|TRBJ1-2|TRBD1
TGTGCCAGCAGCCGGGACAGCAACTATGGCTACACCTTC
CASSRDSNYGYTF
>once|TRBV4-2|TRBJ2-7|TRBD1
TGTGCCAGCAGCCAAGAAGGGAACAGGGGCTACGAGCAGTACTTC
CASSQEGNRGYEQYF
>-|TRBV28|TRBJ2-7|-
TGTGCCAGCAGCCAGCCAAAGTCCTACGAGCAGTACTTC
CASSQPKSYEQYF
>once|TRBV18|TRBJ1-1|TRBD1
TGTGCCAGCTCATCGACAGGGAAGGACACTGAAGCTTTCTTT
CASSSTGKDTEAFF